The present T cell receptor (beta chain) was sequenced within a study of PD-L1 blockade in urothelial cancer. The CDR3 is made up of 12 amino acids. From germline, CDR1 is MNHNY and CDR2 SVGAGI (reference sequence). The J segment lost 3 bases and the V segment lost 11 bases, leaving 5 bases of the junction unmatched. Time point specified: pretreatment peripheral blood. Measured with immunoSEQ multiplex PCR; TCRdb has only the in-frame clones, and not every one. The sample carries about 95,000 clones, 90% recorded once. Only one count was recorded for this clone. The TCR comes from a man aged 60 to 69 with urothelial cancer. The chain links TRBV6-6 to TRBJ2-3, with 7 bases aligning to TRBD1. The sample in question was PBMCs, obtained around atezolizumab (anti-PD-L1) treatment. CDR3 loop: CASGGMTDTQYF. The CDR3 DNA reads as TGTGCCTCAGGGGGAATGACAGATACGCAGTATTTT.